The next 15 T cell receptor beta chains were all read from a single sample in a study of patients and donors after allogeneic stem cell transplantation. One entry per CDR3 protein results from TCRdb running MiXCR on the RT-PCR reads. The sample shows tens of thousands of distinct CDR3 sequences, 10% to 15% of them seen only once. The sample was blood, either unsorted or a sorted T cell fraction (not recorded which). The receptors derive from a human donor who was either an allogeneic HSCT recipient or a stem cell or donor lymphocyte infusion donor (not recorded which). It is not recorded whose cells these are; they may come from a transplant donor.

The chain uses TRBV9 and TRBJ2-7, with 8 bases that match TRBD2. Looked up from germline, CDR1 is SGDLS and CDR2 is YYNGEE. J was trimmed by 5 bases and V by 3 bases; bases with no gene match: 7. The CDR3 sequence is 14 residues long. The CDR3 DNA is TGTGCCAGCAGCGAAGGACTAGCTGAACACGAGCAGTACTTC. Amino acids: CASSEGLAEHEQYF. Drawing the rest from reference TRBV9 and TRBJ2-7, the complete variable domain is DSGVTQTPKHLITATGQRVTLRCSPRSGDLSVYWYQQSLDQGLQFLIQYYNGEERAKGNILERFSAQQFPDLHSELNLSSLELGDSALYFCASSEGLAEHEQYFGPGTRLTVT.

In this sample, this clonotype turned up a few times. One junction end does not reproduce the germline sequence, and a read error may be involved. The chain couples TRBV7-7 to TRBJ2-1; 10 positions agree with TRBD2. The CDR3 contains 18 residues. Germline loops: CDR1 SSHAT, CDR2 FNYEAQ (reference sequence). This CDR3 is CASSLDPSGRFSYNEQFF. The CDR3 DNA sequence: TGTGCTAGCAGCTTAGATCCTAGCGGGAGATTCTCCTACAATGAGCAGTTCTTC.

The chain joins TRBV13 to TRBJ2-1; 7 bases map to TRBD2. This CDR3 has 20 amino acids. V lost 4 bases, J lost 0 bases, and 18 bases stayed unmatched. Germline CDR1 PRHDT, CDR2 FYEKMQ (reference sequence). As DNA, the CDR3 is TGTGCCAGCAGCTCCCTCGAAGTAGCGGGTTCGCGGGGCTCCTACAATGAGCAGTTCTTC. Protein: CASSSLEVAGSRGSYNEQFF.

This chain uses TRBV5-6 with TRBJ2-1, with no clear D. V lost 4 bases, J lost 2 bases, and 1 base lay in between. This CDR3 contains 11 residues. The germline V gene encodes CDR1 SGHDT and CDR2 YYEEEE. This chain's CDR3 is CASSPYNEQFF. In nucleotides, the CDR3 is TGTGCCAGCAGCCCCTACAATGAGCAGTTCTTC.

This clonotype occurred many times. The chain carries TRBV12-3 or TRBV12-4 and TRBJ1-1, with 9 bases fitting TRBD1. The trim removed 3 bases at V and 1 base at J, leaving 3 bases unmatched. There are 15 residues in the CDR3. The CDR3 DNA sequence: TGTGCCAGCAGTTTTTCACAGGGGGCGAACACTGAAGCTTTCTTT. This codes for CASSFSQGANTEAFF.

The genes are TRBV5-1 and TRBJ2-1; perhaps TRBD2 as D (6 bases). CDR3 length: 14 amino acids. Germline-derived CDR1 and CDR2 are SGHRS and YFSETQ. Trimming cost V 4 bases and J 0 bases, with 8 bases left between them. The CDR3, as DNA: TGCGCCAGCAGCCTAGCGCGCTCCTACAATGAGCAGTTCTTC. It specifies CASSLARSYNEQFF.

This clonotype occurred a few times. The CDR3 nucleotides read TGCAGTGCCTCCGCCCCGGCTAGCGAATACTACGAGCAGTACTTC. This translates into CSASAPASEYYEQYF. This chain uses TRBV20-1 with TRBJ2-7; D perhaps matches TRBD2 (6 bases). CDR1 DFQATT and CDR2 SNEGSKA come from the germline V gene (reference sequence). This CDR3 has 15 residues. The V gene lost 6 bases and the J gene lost 3 bases, with 21 bases spanning the gap.

This sequence joins TRBV7-9 and TRBJ1-5; D is unclear. Between the trimmed V and J ends, which lost 3 bases and 7 bases, there was a span of 7 bases. CDR1 and CDR2 from the germline V gene are SEHNR and FQNEAQ (reference sequence). There are 12 residues in the CDR3. The CDR3 bases are TGTGCCAGCAGCTTCATGGACCAGCCCCAGCATTTT. Its protein product is CASSFMDQPQHF.

This clonotype was detected ten times or more. The chain combines TRBV18 with TRBJ2-1, with 7 bases lining up with TRBD1. The trim removed 0 bases at V and 6 bases at J, leaving 11 bases unmatched. This CDR3 contains 17 residues. The germline gives CDR1 KGHSH, CDR2 LQKENI. CDR3 amino acids: CASSPPEGTGDFNEQFF. The CDR3 DNA is TGTGCCAGCTCACCACCCGAAGGCACAGGGGATTTCAATGAGCAGTTCTTC.

This clonotype was counted at least ten times. In DNA, the CDR3 is TGTGCCAGCAGTTTAACCAGGGGGAATGAAGCTTTCTTT. It translates to CASSLTRGNEAFF. The genes are TRBV12-3 or TRBV12-4 and TRBJ1-1; TRBD1 matches at 7 bases. This CDR3 region has 13 residues. The junction had 4 bases not matched to a gene; V was cut back by 2 bases and J by 7 bases.

This clonotype was counted ten times or more. The gene calls are TRBV28 and TRBJ1-1, with 7 bases matching TRBD1. CDR1 is MDHEN, CDR2 SYDVKM, per germline. The J segment lost 5 bases and the V segment lost 5 bases, leaving 8 bases of the junction unmatched. The CDR3 is 14 residues long. The CDR3 nucleotides read TGTGCCAGCAGTGTATACAGGGGTTGGACTGAAGCTTTCTTT. It yields the protein CASSVYRGWTEAFF. Full variable domain (rest looked up from reference TRBV28 and TRBJ1-1): DVKVTQSSRYLVKRTGEKVFLECVQDMDHENMFWYRQDPGLGLRLIYFSYDVKMKEKGDIPEGYSVSREKKERFSLILESASTNQTSMYLCASSVYRGWTEAFFGQGTRLTVV.

The V and J genes are TRBV14 and TRBJ1-2, with D possibly matching TRBD1 (5 bases). Germline V CDR1 and CDR2: SGHDN, FVKESK. V was shortened by 4 bases and J by 13 bases, with 19 bases between the two germline ends. CDR3 length: 13 amino acids. This CDR3 is CASSRTRDRSFTF. The CDR3 nucleotides read TGTGCCAGCAGCCGAACCCGGGACCGCAGTTTCACCTTC. The full variable domain, with the rest looked up from reference TRBV14 and TRBJ1-2, is EAGVTQFPSHSVIEKGQTVTLRCDPISGHDNLYWYRRVMGKEIKFLLHFVKESKQDESGMPNNRFLAERTGGTYSTLKVQPAELEDSGVYFCASSRTRDRSFTFGSGTRLTVV.

This rearrangement joins TRBV20-1 to TRBJ2-7; D possibly corresponds to TRBD2 (6 bases). The length of the CDR3 is 16 residues. Per germline, CDR1 DFQATT and CDR2 SNEGSKA (reference sequence). The V end lost 3 bases, the J end lost 3 bases, and 21 bases lay between the germline ends. In nucleotides, the CDR3 is TGCAGTGCTAGCCCCACCCGGGACTCCAAGGTCTACGAGCAGTACTTC. Amino acid sequence: CSASPTRDSKVYEQYF.

This clonotype was counted many times. The chain has TRBV5-1 and TRBJ2-1; 7 bases are a match to TRBD1. Germline CDR1 and CDR2: SGHRS and YFSETQ. Trimming took 1 base from V and 8 from J; bases not matched to a gene: 9. The CDR3 runs 15 residues. CDR3 in amino acids: CASSLRGHGFDEQFF. The CDR3 DNA reads as TGCGCCAGCAGCTTGAGGGGGCACGGATTCGATGAGCAGTTCTTC. Full variable domain (remainder filled in from reference TRBV5-1 and TRBJ2-1): KAGVTQTPRYLIKTRGQQVTLSCSPISGHRSVSWYQQTPGQGLQFLFEYFSETQRNKGNFPGRFSGRQFSNSRSEMNVSTLELGDSALYLCASSLRGHGFDEQFFGPGTRLTVL.

By sample fraction, this clonotype is large. V is TRBV5-1 and J is TRBJ1-5; TRBD1 matches at 10 bases. CDR1 and CDR2 from the germline V gene are SGHRS and YFSETQ. This CDR3 has 15 residues. V shed 4 bases and J 3 bases; nucleotides not matched to a gene: 4. The CDR3 DNA is TGCGCCAGCAGCGAAGGACAGGGGGACAATCAGCCCCAGCATTTT. It translates to CASSEGQGDNQPQHF.